This is a list of T cell receptor beta chains from one sample in a study of T-cell memory formation after mild COVID-19. TCRdb analysed the 5' RACE reads with MiXCR anew, one entry per CDR3 protein. The sample includes about 340,000 distinct CDR3 sequences, 13% seen only once; the top ten take about 20%. Sequenced sample: PBMCs or a T cell subset sorted from them (not recorded which). The origin of the receptors is a man younger than 35 who had mild COVID-19 (a few samples of this study predate the infection). Cell type and time point are not known. Each CDR3 is given with its conserved first and last residue. A D gene is named only where the DNA matches it firmly. Rows may omit the clone size; those that give it use once, few, many or a size class.

D gene: NA; clone size: NA; J gene: TRBJ1-5; V gene: TRBV28; CDR3 DNA: TGTGCCAGCAATTCGGGGGGCTACCAGCCCCAGCATTTT; CDR3 protein: CASNSGGYQPQHF
D gene: NA; clone size: many; J gene: TRBJ1-5; V gene: TRBV7-2; CDR3 DNA: TGTGCCAGCAGCCAGGGACAACCGAATCAGCCCCAGCATTTT; CDR3 protein: CASSQGQPNQPQHF
D gene: TRBD1; clone size: NA; J gene: TRBJ1-1; V gene: TRBV7-3; CDR3 DNA: TGTGCCAGCAGCTTCCTTGGACAGGGGAACACTGAAGCTTTCTTT; CDR3 protein: CASSFLGQGNTEAFF
D gene: TRBD1; clone size: few; J gene: TRBJ1-2; V gene: TRBV7-9; CDR3 DNA: TGTGCCAGCAGCCCCTACAGGGGGCGAATGAAAGGCTACACCTTC; CDR3 protein: CASSPYRGRMKGYTF
D gene: NA; clone size: NA; J gene: TRBJ1-4; V gene: TRBV3-1; CDR3 DNA: TGTGCCAGCAGCCAAGTATCACGGGGCGGAAAACTGTTTTTT; CDR3 protein: CASSQVSRGGKLFF
D gene: TRBD2; clone size: few; J gene: TRBJ2-1; V gene: TRBV7-2; CDR3 DNA: TGTGCCAGCAGCCGTAGCGGGGGGGCCAGAAATGAGCAGTTCTTC; CDR3 protein: CASSRSGGARNEQFF
D gene: NA; clone size: NA; J gene: TRBJ1-1; V gene: TRBV6-2/TRBV6-3; CDR3 DNA: TGTGCCAGCAATGGGGGGGGTTTGCGCACTGAAGCTTTCTTT; CDR3 protein: CASNGGGLRTEAFF
D gene: NA; clone size: NA; J gene: TRBJ1-5; V gene: TRBV12-3/TRBV12-4; CDR3 DNA: TGTGCCAGCAGTACAAATGAACCCGCCCAGCATTTT; CDR3 protein: CASSTNEPAQHF
D gene: NA; clone size: NA; J gene: TRBJ2-3; V gene: TRBV28; CDR3 DNA: TGTGCCAGCGCAAGGGGCCGCCGGACAGATACGCAGTATTTT; CDR3 protein: CASARGRRTDTQYF
D gene: NA; clone size: few; J gene: TRBJ1-1; V gene: TRBV14; CDR3 DNA: TGTGCCAGCAGCCGGCAGGAGAGCACTGAAGCTTTCTTT; CDR3 protein: CASSRQESTEAFF
D gene: NA; clone size: many; J gene: TRBJ2-7; V gene: TRBV6-5; CDR3 DNA: TGTGCCAGCAGGAGAGGGAGAAACGAGCAGTACTTC; CDR3 protein: CASRRGRNEQYF
D gene: NA; clone size: few; J gene: TRBJ2-7; V gene: TRBV7-3; CDR3 DNA: TGTGCCAGCAGCCCGCCCCGGGGTTCCCCCTACGAGCAGTACTTC; CDR3 protein: CASSPPRGSPYEQYF
D gene: TRBD2; clone size: NA; J gene: TRBJ2-1; V gene: TRBV7-6; CDR3 DNA: TGTGCCAGCAGCTGGACTAGCGGGGGGCAGGATGAGCAGTTCTTC; CDR3 protein: CASSWTSGGQDEQFF
D gene: NA; clone size: NA; J gene: TRBJ2-1; V gene: TRBV12-5; CDR3 DNA: TGTGCTAGTGGTTTGGGGGACAAATACAATGAGCAGTTCTTC; CDR3 protein: CASGLGDKYNEQFF
D gene: NA; clone size: NA; J gene: TRBJ1-2; V gene: TRBV12-3/TRBV12-4; CDR3 DNA: TGTGCCAGCACAAGGGATGTACAATGGTATGGCTACACCTTC; CDR3 protein: CASTRDVQWYGYTF
D gene: NA; clone size: NA; J gene: TRBJ1-2; V gene: TRBV9; CDR3 DNA: TGTGCCAGCAGCGTAGACCCCGCGGGGACAAGCTATGGCTACACCTTC; CDR3 protein: CASSVDPAGTSYGYTF
D gene: NA; clone size: many; J gene: TRBJ2-2; V gene: TRBV7-9; CDR3 DNA: TGTGCCAGCAGCTTACCGAACACCGGGGAGCTGTTTTTT; CDR3 protein: CASSLPNTGELFF
D gene: NA; clone size: NA; J gene: TRBJ2-5; V gene: TRBV20-1; CDR3 DNA: TGCAGTGCTAGAGACCCTCTAGTAACCCAGTACTTC; CDR3 protein: CSARDPLVTQYF
D gene: TRBD1; clone size: few; J gene: TRBJ1-2; V gene: TRBV4-3; CDR3 DNA: TGCGCCAGCAGCCAAGATAGGGCCGGACAGGACAACTATGGCTACACCTTC; CDR3 protein: CASSQDRAGQDNYGYTF
D gene: NA; clone size: NA; J gene: TRBJ2-5; V gene: TRBV11-2; CDR3 DNA: TGTGCCAGCAGCTTCCTTCAGGGTTCAAGCCTGAAAGAGACCCAGTACTTC; CDR3 protein: CASSFLQGSSLKETQYF
D gene: NA; clone size: NA; J gene: TRBJ1-5; V gene: TRBV20-1; CDR3 DNA: TGCAGCGTGGCTGGGGAACCACAGGGACGAGGTCAGCCCCAGCATTTT; CDR3 protein: CSVAGEPQGRGQPQHF
D gene: NA; clone size: many; J gene: TRBJ1-1; V gene: TRBV15; CDR3 DNA: TGTGCCACCGGGGACCGACAACGCCGGAGCACTGAAGCTTTCTTT; CDR3 protein: CATGDRQRRSTEAFF